The 14 T cell receptor beta chains below were found in one sample sequenced in a study of T cell responses to AZD1222 COVID-19 vaccine. Profiling relied on immunoSEQ multiplex PCR, and the TCRdb table lists in-frame clones only, not all of them. The table lists 150,000 to 200,000 clones, roughly nine tenths of them singletons. The sample here was peripheral blood, taken on day 0 of AZD1222 vaccination. These receptors came from an adult in good health.

CDR3 in amino acids: CAWNRLTGNEKLFF. CDR3 nucleotide sequence: TGTGCCTGGAACCGACTCACGGGGAATGAAAAACTGTTTTTT. V and J are TRBV30 and TRBJ1-4; D is ambiguous. The CDR3 has 14 amino acids. Looked up from germline, CDR1 is GTSNPN and CDR2 is SVGIG (reference sequence). Trimming took off 4 bases at V and 5 bases at J, with 14 bases between the two ends.

The chain carries TRBV29-1 and TRBJ1-1; 9 bases map to TRBD1. This CDR3 has 14 amino acids. Germline V gives CDR1 SQVTM, CDR2 ANQGSEA. After removal of 7 bases from V and 4 bases from J, the junction contained 10 bases not matched to a gene. CDR3 nucleotide sequence: TGCAGCGGGCGACAGGGGGGAAGTGGCACTGAAGCTTTCTTT. Translation: CSGRQGGSGTEAFF.

The chain couples TRBV5-1 to TRBJ2-5; 13 nucleotides align to TRBD2. The germline CDR1 and CDR2 sequences are SGHRS and YFSETQ. CDR3 size: 15 residues. Trimming took 4 bases from V and 3 from J; bases not matched to a gene: 3. CDR3 coding DNA: TGCGCCAGCAGCCCCGGACTAGCGGGAGAAGAGACCCAGTACTTC. Its translation is CASSPGLAGEETQYF.

This sequence joins TRBV19 and TRBJ1-1, with a possible D match to TRBD1 (6 bases). This CDR3 region has 16 residues. Germline V gene lookup returns CDR1 LNHDA and CDR2 SQIVND (reference sequence). V lost 3 bases and J lost 3, with 17 bases in between. CDR3: CASSIWGHPGDTEAFF. CDR3 nucleotides: TGTGCCAGTAGTATCTGGGGCCACCCAGGGGACACTGAAGCTTTCTTT.

This clone was seen only once. The J gene is TRBJ1-1, the V gene TRBV2; D call uncertain. Germline V gives CDR1 SNHLY, CDR2 FYNNEI. V was pared by 3 bases and J by 1 base, with 3 bases between. The CDR3 covers 12 residues. The CDR3 is CASSDWNTEAFF. CDR3 nucleotides: TGTGCCAGCAGTGACTGGAACACTGAAGCTTTCTTT.

The V call is TRBV20-1, the J call TRBJ2-1, with TRBD2 matching 8 bases. The CDR3 covers 17 residues. Germline loops: CDR1 DFQATT, CDR2 SNEGSKA (reference sequence). V shed 3 bases, J shed 0 bases, and the junction held 10 bases outside the gene matches. The CDR3 loop is CSASVNLAGSSYNEQFF. The CDR3 DNA reads TGCAGTGCTAGTGTTAATTTAGCGGGAAGCTCCTACAATGAGCAGTTCTTC.

The chain couples TRBV7-9 to TRBJ1-2, with unresolved D. With 5 bases removed from V and 4 bases from J, the gap between germline ends came to 11 bases. The CDR3 covers 13 residues. Germline values: CDR1 SEHNR, CDR2 FQNEAQ (reference sequence). CDR3 in DNA: TGTGCCAGCAGCGTGGCGGAACTCTATGGCTACACCTTC. Translation: CASSVAELYGYTF.

This rearrangement joins TRBV19 to TRBJ1-5; 10 bases fit TRBD1. The CDR3 has 16 amino acids. CDR1 and CDR2 from the germline V gene are LNHDA and SQIVND (reference sequence). The V segment lost 4 bases and the J segment 2 bases; nucleotides outside the gene matches: 5. CDR3 sequence reads: CASSKGTGVGNQPQHF. Here the CDR3 DNA reads TGTGCCAGTAGTAAGGGGACAGGGGTTGGCAATCAGCCCCAGCATTTT.

This rearrangement joins TRBV4-1 to TRBJ2-2; 8 bases are a match to TRBD2. Germline CDR1 reads MGHRA; CDR2 reads YSYEKL. Losses at the gene ends were 2 bases for V and 4 bases for J; bases not matched to a gene: 6. There are 16 residues in the CDR3. The CDR3 region is CASSQLPGTSTGELFF. The CDR3 coding sequence is TGCGCCAGCAGCCAACTCCCCGGGACTAGCACCGGGGAGCTGTTTTTT.

This clone was picked up one time. The J gene is TRBJ2-7, the V gene TRBV7-9, with TRBD2 as a possible D gene (6 bases). The CDR3 is 12 residues long. V was trimmed by 5 bases and J by 5 bases, leaving 10 bases between them. CDR1 and CDR2 (germline): SEHNR, FQNEAQ (reference sequence). DNA of the CDR3: TGTGCCAGCAGCCCCCCGGGAGACGAGCAGTACTTC. It codes for CASSPPGDEQYF.

This clone was counted a single time. The genes are TRBV3-1 (or the pseudogene TRBV3-2) and TRBJ2-7; TRBD2 matches 8 bases. Per germline, CDR1 LGHDT and CDR2 YNNKEL (reference sequence). V was clipped by 4 bases and J by 6 bases; unmatched bases: 11. The CDR3 consists of 15 residues. The CDR3 reads CASSLRSGSPSEQYF. In DNA form, the CDR3 reads TGTGCCAGCAGCCTAAGAAGCGGGAGCCCCTCCGAGCAGTACTTC.

V usage is TRBV30 and J usage is TRBJ1-5; D unresolved. Between the trimmed V and J ends, which lost 0 bases and 6 bases, there was a span of 9 bases. This CDR3 is built from 13 residues. Germline V CDR1 and CDR2: GTSNPN, SVGIG (reference sequence). The CDR3: CAWSVNSRQPQHF. In DNA form, the CDR3 reads TGTGCCTGGAGTGTGAACTCACGTCAGCCCCAGCATTTT.

This chain connects TRBV29-1 to TRBJ1-2, with D uncertain. The CDR3 covers 12 residues. The V gene's germline CDR1 is SQVTM and CDR2 ANQGSEA. The V end lost 1 base, the J end lost 8 bases, and 11 bases lay between the germline ends. Here the CDR3 DNA reads TGCAGCGTTGAAGTACGGGGAGGCGGCTACACCTTC. It specifies CSVEVRGGGYTF.

The chain employs TRBV5-1 and TRBJ2-3; 14 bases are shared with TRBD2. The CDR3 sequence is 20 residues long. V was clipped by 1 base and J by 3 bases; unmatched bases: 13. Germline CDR1 reads SGHRS; CDR2 reads YFSETQ. CDR3: CASSLTIAGTSGSRTDTQYF. CDR3 DNA: TGCGCCAGCAGCTTGACAATAGCGGGGACTAGCGGGAGCCGTACAGATACGCAGTATTTT. The full variable domain, completed using reference TRBV5-1 and TRBJ2-3, is KAGVTQTPRYLIKTRGQQVTLSCSPISGHRSVSWYQQTPGQGLQFLFEYFSETQRNKGNFPGRFSGRQFSNSRSEMNVSTLELGDSALYLCASSLTIAGTSGSRTDTQYFGPGTRLTVL.